The present T cell receptor beta chain was sequenced within a study of blood T cells in healthy people across ages. Findings of the study overall: Diversity was higher, and naive CD4+ cells more numerous, in long-lived donors than in aged donors.

Germline CDR1 and CDR2: DFQATT and SNEGSKA (reference sequence). CDR3 length: 13 amino acids. V was trimmed by 6 bases and J by 7 bases, leaving 18 bases between them. The second PCR ran roughly 6 to 11 cycles with a sample-barcoded 5' primer and J-beta primers. A tag from a template-switch adaptor with 12 random nucleotides marked each cDNA molecule. TCRdb reprocessed the 5' RACE reads with MiXCR, giving one entry per CDR3 protein. The sample comprises approximately 1.5 million distinct CDR3 sequences, approximately 42% of which are singletons, and around 4% rests with the top ten. This clonotype was seen only a few times. Its matching antigen is unknown.

The source of this sequence is a woman under 30 in good health. Specimen: blood. The chain recombines TRBV20-1 with TRBJ1-2; no reliable D call. CDR3 residues: CSAPLSSRGGYTF. Written as DNA, the CDR3 is TGCAGTGCGCCCTTATCTTCTAGAGGTGGCTACACCTTC.